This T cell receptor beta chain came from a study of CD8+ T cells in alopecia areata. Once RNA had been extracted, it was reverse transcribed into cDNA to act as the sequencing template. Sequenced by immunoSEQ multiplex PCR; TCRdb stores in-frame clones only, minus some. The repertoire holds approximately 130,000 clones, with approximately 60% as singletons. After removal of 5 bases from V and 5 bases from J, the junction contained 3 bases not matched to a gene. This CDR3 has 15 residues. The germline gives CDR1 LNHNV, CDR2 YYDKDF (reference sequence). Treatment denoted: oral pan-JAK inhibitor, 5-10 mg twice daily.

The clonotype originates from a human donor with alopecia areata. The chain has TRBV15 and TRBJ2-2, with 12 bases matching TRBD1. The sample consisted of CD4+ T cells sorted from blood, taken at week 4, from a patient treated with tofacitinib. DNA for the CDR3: TGTGCCACCAGCCGGGACAGGGGGCGAACCGGGGAGCTGTTTTTT. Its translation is CATSRDRGRTGELFF.